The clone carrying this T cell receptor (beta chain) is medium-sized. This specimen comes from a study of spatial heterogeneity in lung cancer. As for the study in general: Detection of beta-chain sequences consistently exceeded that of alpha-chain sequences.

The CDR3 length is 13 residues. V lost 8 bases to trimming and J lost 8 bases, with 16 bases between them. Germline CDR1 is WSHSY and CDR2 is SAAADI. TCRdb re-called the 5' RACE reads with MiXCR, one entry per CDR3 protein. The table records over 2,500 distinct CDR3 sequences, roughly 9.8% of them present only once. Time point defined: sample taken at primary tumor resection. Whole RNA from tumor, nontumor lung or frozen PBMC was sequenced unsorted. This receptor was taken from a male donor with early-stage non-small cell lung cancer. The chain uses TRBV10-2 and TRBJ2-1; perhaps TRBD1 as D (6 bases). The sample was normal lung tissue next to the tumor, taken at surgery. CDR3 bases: TGCGCCAGCCACCGGGACACAGGCGATGAGCAGTTCTTC. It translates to CASHRDTGDEQFF.